The present entry profiles one TCR beta chain with its context. Its antigen remains unknown. These data belong to a study of shared clonotypes between healthy human individuals. At the level of the study: Used for every donor were three CD4 naive, three CD4 memory, two CD8 naive and one CD8 memory plate. Study results and limitations: For naive CD4 cells, around 5% of clonotypes were shared across a handful of donors. Generally, naive subsets (rather than memory subsets) showed larger estimated richness.

Naive CD8 populations comprised CD45RO-negative cells positively selected for CCR7, excluding terminally differentiated effector memory CD45RA+ cells. From germline, CDR1 is SEHNR and CDR2 FQNEAQ (reference sequence). The CDR3 is made up of 14 amino acids. V was clipped by 5 bases and J by 3 bases, with 13 bases between them. Profiled with immunoSEQ multiplex PCR; TCRdb holds only in-frame clones, not every one. The sample lists around 1,900,000 clones, 85% to 95% seen once, with about 1.6% in the top ten. The sample consisted of naive CD8+ T cells from PBMCs. This receptor was obtained from a man younger than 35 in good health. Some clones in this sample may be carry-over from other donors' samples. The rearrangement uses TRBV7-9 and TRBJ1-1; TRBD1 might be the D (5 bases). This CDR3 is CASSNSETDTEAFF. The CDR3 DNA follows: TGTGCCAGCAGCAATAGTGAGACAGACACTGAAGCTTTCTTT. Variable domain in full (rest from reference TRBV7-9 and TRBJ1-1): DTGVSQNPRHKITKRGQNVTFRCDPISEHNRLYWYRQTLGQGPEFLTYFQNEAQLEKSRLLSDRFSAERPKGSFSTLEIQRTEQGDSAMYLCASSNSETDTEAFFGQGTRLTVV.